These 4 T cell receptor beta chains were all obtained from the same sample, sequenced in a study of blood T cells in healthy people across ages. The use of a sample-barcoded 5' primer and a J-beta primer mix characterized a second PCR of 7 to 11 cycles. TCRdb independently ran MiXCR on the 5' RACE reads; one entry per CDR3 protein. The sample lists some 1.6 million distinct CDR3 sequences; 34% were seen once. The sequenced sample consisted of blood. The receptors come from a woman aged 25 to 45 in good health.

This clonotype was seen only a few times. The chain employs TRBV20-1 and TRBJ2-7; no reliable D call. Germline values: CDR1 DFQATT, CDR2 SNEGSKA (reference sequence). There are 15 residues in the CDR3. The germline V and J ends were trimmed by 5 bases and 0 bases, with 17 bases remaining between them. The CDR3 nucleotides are TGCAGTGCTTTGAGCGCGGACGGTAGCTCCTACGAGCAGTACTTC. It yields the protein CSALSADGSSYEQYF.

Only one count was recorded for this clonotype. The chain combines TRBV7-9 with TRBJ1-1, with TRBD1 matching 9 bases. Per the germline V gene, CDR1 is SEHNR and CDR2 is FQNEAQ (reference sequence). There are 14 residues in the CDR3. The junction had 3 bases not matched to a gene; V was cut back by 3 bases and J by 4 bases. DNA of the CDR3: TGTGCCAGCAGCTTGTGGGACAGGGCCACTGAAGCTTTCTTT. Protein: CASSLWDRATEAFF.

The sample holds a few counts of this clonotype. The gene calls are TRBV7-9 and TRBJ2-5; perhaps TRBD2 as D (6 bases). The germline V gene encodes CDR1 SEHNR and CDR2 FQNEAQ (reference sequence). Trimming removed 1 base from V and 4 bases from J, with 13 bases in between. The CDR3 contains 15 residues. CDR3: CASSLGAGLPETQYF. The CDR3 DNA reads TGTGCCAGCAGCTTAGGGGCGGGATTGCCAGAGACCCAGTACTTC.

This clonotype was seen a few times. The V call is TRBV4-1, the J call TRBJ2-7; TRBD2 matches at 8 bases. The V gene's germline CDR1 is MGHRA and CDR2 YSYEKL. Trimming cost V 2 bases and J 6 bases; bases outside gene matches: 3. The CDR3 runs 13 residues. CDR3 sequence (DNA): TGCGCCAGCAGCCAACTCGGGGGGGCCGAGCAGTACTTC. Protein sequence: CASSQLGGAEQYF.